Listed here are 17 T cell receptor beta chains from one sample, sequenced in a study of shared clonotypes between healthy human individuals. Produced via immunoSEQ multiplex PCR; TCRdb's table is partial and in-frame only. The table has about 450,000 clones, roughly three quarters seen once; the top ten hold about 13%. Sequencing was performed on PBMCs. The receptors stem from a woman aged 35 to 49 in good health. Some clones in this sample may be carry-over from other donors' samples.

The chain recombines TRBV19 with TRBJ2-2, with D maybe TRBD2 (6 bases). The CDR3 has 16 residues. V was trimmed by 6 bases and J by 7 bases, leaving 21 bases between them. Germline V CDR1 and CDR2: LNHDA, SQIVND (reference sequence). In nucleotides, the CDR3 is TGTGCCAGTAGCCCATTCGCCGGGAGTGTGATCGGGGAGCTGTTTTTT. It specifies CASSPFAGSVIGELFF.

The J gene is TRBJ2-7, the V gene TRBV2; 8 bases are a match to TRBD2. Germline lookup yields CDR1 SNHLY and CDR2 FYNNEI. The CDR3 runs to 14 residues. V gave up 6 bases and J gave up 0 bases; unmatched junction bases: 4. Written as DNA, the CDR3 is TGTGCCAGCAGCCGACTAGCGAACTCCTACGAGCAGTACTTC. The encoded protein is CASSRLANSYEQYF.

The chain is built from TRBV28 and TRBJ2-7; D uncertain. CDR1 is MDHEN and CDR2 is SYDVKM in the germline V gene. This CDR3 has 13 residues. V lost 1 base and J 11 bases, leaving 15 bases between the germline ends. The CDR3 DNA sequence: TGTGCCAGCAGTTTATCGGGTCAGCCTCTGAAGTACTTC. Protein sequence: CASSLSGQPLKYF.

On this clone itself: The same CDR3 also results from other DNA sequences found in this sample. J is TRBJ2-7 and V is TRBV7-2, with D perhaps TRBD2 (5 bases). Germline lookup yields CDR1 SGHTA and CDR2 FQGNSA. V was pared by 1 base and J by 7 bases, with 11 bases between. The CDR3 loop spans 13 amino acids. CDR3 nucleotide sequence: TGTGCCAGCAGCTTAGTTACCTCGGGGGAGCAGTACTTC. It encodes CASSLVTSGEQYF.

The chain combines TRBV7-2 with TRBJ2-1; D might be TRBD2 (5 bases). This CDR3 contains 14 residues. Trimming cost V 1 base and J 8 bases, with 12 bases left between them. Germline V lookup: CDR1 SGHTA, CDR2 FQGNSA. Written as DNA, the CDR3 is TGTGCCAGCAGCTTAGAGAGGAGGTCGTATGAGCAGTTCTTC. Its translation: CASSLERRSYEQFF.

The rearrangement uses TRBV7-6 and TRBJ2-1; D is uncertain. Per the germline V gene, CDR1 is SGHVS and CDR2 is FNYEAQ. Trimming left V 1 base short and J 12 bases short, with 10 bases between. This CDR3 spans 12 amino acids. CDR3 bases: TGTGCCAGCAGCTTAGAAGTCTGGCCGCAGTTCTTC. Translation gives CASSLEVWPQFF.

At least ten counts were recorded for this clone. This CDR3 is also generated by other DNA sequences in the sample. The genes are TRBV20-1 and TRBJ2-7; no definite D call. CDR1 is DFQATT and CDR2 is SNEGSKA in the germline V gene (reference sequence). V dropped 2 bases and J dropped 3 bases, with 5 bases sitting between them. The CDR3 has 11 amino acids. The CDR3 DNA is TGCAGTGCTAGATCCGACTACGAGCAGTACTTC. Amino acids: CSARSDYEQYF.

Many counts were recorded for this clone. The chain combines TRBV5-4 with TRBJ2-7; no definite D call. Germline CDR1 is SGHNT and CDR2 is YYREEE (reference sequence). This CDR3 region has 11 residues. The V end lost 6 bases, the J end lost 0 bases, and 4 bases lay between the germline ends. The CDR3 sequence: CASTDSYEQYF. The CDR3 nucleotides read TGTGCCAGCACCGACTCCTACGAGCAGTACTTC.

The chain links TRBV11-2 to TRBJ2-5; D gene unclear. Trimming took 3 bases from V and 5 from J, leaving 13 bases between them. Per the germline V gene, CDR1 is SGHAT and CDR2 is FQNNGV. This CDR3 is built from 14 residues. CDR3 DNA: TGTGCCAGCAGCTTGGGTAGGAATATTGAGACCCAGTACTTC. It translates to CASSLGRNIETQYF.

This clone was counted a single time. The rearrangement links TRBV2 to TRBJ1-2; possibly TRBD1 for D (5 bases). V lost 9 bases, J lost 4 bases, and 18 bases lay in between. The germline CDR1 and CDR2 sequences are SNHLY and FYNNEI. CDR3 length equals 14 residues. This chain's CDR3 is CASTRETVSYGYTF. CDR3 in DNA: TGTGCCAGTACAAGAGAGACAGTGTCCTATGGCTACACCTTC.

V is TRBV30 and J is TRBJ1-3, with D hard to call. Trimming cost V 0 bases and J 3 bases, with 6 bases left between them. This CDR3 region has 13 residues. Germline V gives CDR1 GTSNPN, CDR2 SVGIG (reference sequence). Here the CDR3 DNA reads TGTGCCTGGAGTGTTGGGGTTGGAAACACCATATATTTT. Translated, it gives CAWSVGVGNTIYF.

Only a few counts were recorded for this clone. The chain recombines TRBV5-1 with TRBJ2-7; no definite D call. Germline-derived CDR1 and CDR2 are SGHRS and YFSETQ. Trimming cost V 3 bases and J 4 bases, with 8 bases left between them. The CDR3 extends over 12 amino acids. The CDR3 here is CASSYDGYEQYF. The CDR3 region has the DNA TGCGCCAGCAGCTACGACGGGTACGAGCAGTACTTC.

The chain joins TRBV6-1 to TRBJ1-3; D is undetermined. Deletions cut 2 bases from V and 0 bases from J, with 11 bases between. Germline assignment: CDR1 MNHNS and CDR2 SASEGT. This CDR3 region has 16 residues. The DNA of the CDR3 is TGTGCCAGCAGTGAATTGCACATGTTCTCTGGAAACACCATATATTTT. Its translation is CASSELHMFSGNTIYF.

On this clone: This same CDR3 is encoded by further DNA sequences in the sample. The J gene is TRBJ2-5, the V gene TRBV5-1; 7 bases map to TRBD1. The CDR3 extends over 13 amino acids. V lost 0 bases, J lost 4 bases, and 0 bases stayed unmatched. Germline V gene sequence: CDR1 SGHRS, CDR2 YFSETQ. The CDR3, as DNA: TGCGCCAGCAGCTTGGCAGGGGGAGAGACCCAGTACTTC. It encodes CASSLAGGETQYF.

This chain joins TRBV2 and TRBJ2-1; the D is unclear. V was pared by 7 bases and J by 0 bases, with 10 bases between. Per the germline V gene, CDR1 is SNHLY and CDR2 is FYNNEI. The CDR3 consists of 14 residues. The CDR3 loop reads CASTRESSYNEQFF. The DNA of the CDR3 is TGTGCCAGCACGCGCGAGAGCTCCTACAATGAGCAGTTCTTC.

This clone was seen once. This CDR3 is CASSIEQITGELFF. In DNA form, the CDR3 reads TGTGCCAGTAGTATAGAACAAATCACCGGGGAGCTGTTTTTT. The J gene is TRBJ2-2, the V gene TRBV19; no reliable D call. The ends were cut back, 0 bases at V and 4 bases at J, with 6 bases in the middle. There are 14 residues in the CDR3. CDR1 and CDR2 (germline): LNHDA, SQIVND (reference sequence).

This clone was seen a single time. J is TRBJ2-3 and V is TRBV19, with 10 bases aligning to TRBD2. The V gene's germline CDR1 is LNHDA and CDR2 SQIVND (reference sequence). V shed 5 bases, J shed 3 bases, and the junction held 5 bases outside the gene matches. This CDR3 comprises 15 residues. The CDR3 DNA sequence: TGTGCCAGTAGTCCGCCTAGCGGGGGTACAGATACGCAGTATTTT. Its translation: CASSPPSGGTDTQYF.